This record covers a single TCR beta chain. Its specificity is not known. This entry is derived from a study of cytomegalovirus exposure and HLA in healthy donors. Points from the study as a whole: In vitro experiments confirmed that three CMV-associated chains were specific for CMV antigens. Associated with HLA alleles at 0.05 false discovery rate in a later analysis were approximately 17,000 TCR beta sequences. Most subjects' HLA-A and HLA-B alleles were reportedly predicted from TCR beta sequences. The classifier was said to identify cytomegalovirus status with high specificity and sensitivity.

With 1 base removed from V and 0 bases from J, the gap between germline ends came to 10 bases. Germline V gene lookup returns CDR1 SGHTA and CDR2 FQGNSA. The CDR3 runs to 16 residues. Primers: 60 Vbeta forward and 13 Jbeta reverse. Using immunoSEQ multiplex PCR, the repertoire was profiled, and TCRdb retains in-frame clones only, with some absent. This table holds 170,000 or so clones, approximately 86% found once. The TCR was taken from a woman in her late teens or twenties in good health and CMV-seronegative. The chain uses TRBV7-2 and TRBJ2-1, with D perhaps TRBD2 (5 bases). Input material: PBMCs. This CDR3 reads CASSLGRFSSYNEQFF. The CDR3 DNA reads as TGTGCCAGCAGCTTAGGGAGGTTCAGCTCCTACAATGAGCAGTTCTTC.